Shown below are 17 T cell receptor beta chains from a single sample sequenced in a study of OX40 agonist ivuxolimab in advanced cancers. Library creation used the immunoSEQ multiplex PCR assay. As stored in TCRdb, this immuneACCESS dataset retains in-frame rearrangements with V and J assigned. A fraction of the clones does not appear; measured against another copy, unresolved V genes explain less than half of the discrepancy, and the remainder lacks a known reason. The sample table records 65,000 to 95,000 clones; 88% of these occur just once. The ten largest clones add up to about 0.8% of the sample. The source material was CD4+ or CD8+ T cells sorted from blood, sampled in a trial of the OX40 agonist ivuxolimab. Source of these receptors: an adult with an advanced solid tumor such as melanoma, head and neck, liver or kidney cancer.

This chain uses TRBV30 with TRBJ1-4; D is uncertain. Trimming pared 1 base from V and 8 bases from J, leaving 14 bases between. In germline, CDR1 is GTSNPN, CDR2 SVGIG (reference sequence). The CDR3 loop spans 14 amino acids. CDR3 nucleotides: TGTGCCTGGAGTGGGAAAAGGAAAAACGAAAAACTGTTTTTT. Translated, it gives CAWSGKRKNEKLFF.

This clone was seen a handful of times. V and J are TRBV7-9 and TRBJ1-4; D gene uncertain. Germline assignment: CDR1 SEHNR and CDR2 FQNEAQ (reference sequence). The CDR3 is made up of 15 amino acids. V lost 7 bases and J lost 3, with 15 bases in between. The CDR3 spells CASTQLNGPNEKLFF. As DNA, the CDR3 is TGTGCCAGCACTCAACTTAATGGACCTAATGAAAAACTGTTTTTT.

The chain uses TRBV29-1 and TRBJ2-4; tentatively, D is TRBD1 or TRBD2 (6 bases each). V gave up 4 bases and J gave up 5 bases, with 12 bases separating them. From germline, CDR1 is SQVTM and CDR2 ANQGSEA. The CDR3 has 13 amino acids. CDR3 bases: TGCAGCGTTGTGCAAGGGGGGCAAAACATTCAGTACTTC. This encodes CSVVQGGQNIQYF.

V is TRBV28 and J is TRBJ2-1, with TRBD2 matching 10 bases. The J segment lost 6 bases and the V segment lost 6 bases, leaving 8 bases of the junction unmatched. CDR3 size: 15 residues. CDR1 MDHEN and CDR2 SYDVKM come from the germline V gene. CDR3 amino acids: CASRSLAGVLNEQFF. The CDR3 coding sequence is TGTGCCAGCAGATCTCTAGCGGGAGTACTCAATGAGCAGTTCTTC.

The chain couples TRBV18 to TRBJ2-1; D unresolved. V gave up 3 bases and J gave up 5 bases, with 11 bases separating them. The CDR3 spans 14 residues. Germline V CDR1 and CDR2: KGHSH, LQKENI. CDR3 region: CASSPAHTNNEQFF. CDR3 DNA: TGTGCCAGCTCACCGGCTCATACTAACAATGAGCAGTTCTTC.

This clone was seen once. The chain joins TRBV7-9 to TRBJ2-1; 8 nucleotides match TRBD2. Germline V gene data show CDR1 as SEHNR and CDR2 as FQNEAQ (reference sequence). V lost 3 bases to trimming and J lost 4 bases; unmatched junction nucleotides: 5. The CDR3 runs to 15 residues. The CDR3 DNA is TGTGCCAGCAGCTTCTTTGCGGGAGGTTACAATGAGCAGTTCTTC. It codes for CASSFFAGGYNEQFF.

The chain uses TRBV30 and TRBJ2-7; D might be TRBD2 (6 bases). This CDR3 comprises 14 residues. Trimming took off 0 bases at V and 2 bases at J, with 11 bases between the two ends. Germline-derived CDR1 and CDR2 are GTSNPN and SVGIG (reference sequence). CDR3 nucleotides: TGTGCCTGGAGTGTACTGGGACTGACCTACGAGCAGTACTTC. It specifies CAWSVLGLTYEQYF.

On this clone itself: Its ends do not fully match the called genes, so a read error is possible. The chain combines TRBV7-7 with TRBJ2-7; perhaps TRBD2 as D (6 bases). The CDR3 spans 14 residues. Germline CDR1 is SSHAT and CDR2 is FNYEAQ (reference sequence). The CDR3 nucleotides are TGTGCTAGCAGCTTAGTTGGGGGAGGCGACGAGCAGTACTTC. Its translation is CASSLVGGGDEQYF.

This clone has just a few counts. J is TRBJ1-5 and V is TRBV19; D gene unclear. From germline, CDR1 is LNHDA and CDR2 SQIVND (reference sequence). Deletions cut 6 bases from V and 4 bases from J, with 13 bases between. The CDR3 has 14 amino acids. The CDR3, as DNA: TGTGCCAGTAGGAGACACGGTTTTAATCAGCCCCAGCATTTT. Translation: CASRRHGFNQPQHF.

This clone was observed once. The CDR3 DNA reads TGTGCCAGCAGCTTAGACGCGGTGAACACTGAAGCTTTCTTT. Translated: CASSLDAVNTEAFF. This rearrangement joins TRBV11-3 to TRBJ1-1; no firm D call. Germline V gene lookup returns CDR1 SGHNT and CDR2 YENEEA. The length of the CDR3 is 14 residues. Trimming cost V 0 bases and J 0 bases, with 5 bases left between them. The entire variable domain, with the rest obtained from reference TRBV11-3 and TRBJ1-1, is as follows: EAGVVQSPRYKIIEKKQPVAFWCNPISGHNTLYWYLQNLGQGPELLIRYENEEAVDDSQLPKDRFSAERLKGVDSTLKIQPAELGDSAVYLCASSLDAVNTEAFFGQGTRLTVV.

This chain connects TRBV7-3 to TRBJ2-7; D gene ambiguous. This CDR3 has 14 amino acids. CDR1 and CDR2 (germline): SGHTA, FQGTGA. V shed 0 bases and J shed 3 bases, with 9 bases lying between them. CDR3 residues: CASSLTGRSYEQYF. CDR3 in DNA: TGTGCCAGCAGCTTAACAGGGCGTAGCTACGAGCAGTACTTC. Based on the CDR3 plus reference TRBV7-3 and TRBJ2-7, the full variable domain is GAGVSQTPSNKVTEKGKYVELRCDPISGHTALYWYRQSLGQGPEFLIYFQGTGAADDSGLPNDRFFAVRPEGSVSTLKIQRTERGDSAVYLCASSLTGRSYEQYFGPGTRLTVT.

The chain links TRBV6-6 to TRBJ2-1; the match to TRBD2 covers 9 bases. Per germline, CDR1 MNHNY and CDR2 SVGAGI (reference sequence). The ends lost 7 bases at V and 7 bases at J; junction bases unmatched: 14. The CDR3 covers 16 residues. CDR3: CASNPLGLAGRNEQFF. The CDR3 nucleotides read TGTGCCAGCAACCCCTTGGGGCTAGCGGGAAGGAATGAGCAGTTCTTC.

The chain has TRBV6-1 and TRBJ1-1; the D is unclear. CDR3 length: 13 residues. Germline V gene lookup returns CDR1 MNHNS and CDR2 SASEGT. V dropped 1 base and J dropped 1 base, with 4 bases sitting between them. CDR3 region: CASSEVTNTEAFF. In DNA form, the CDR3 reads TGTGCCAGCAGTGAAGTTACGAACACTGAAGCTTTCTTT.

The CDR3 sequence is CASSEILSNQPQHF. DNA of the CDR3: TGTGCCAGCAGTGAGATCCTTAGCAATCAGCCCCAGCATTTT. The chain recombines TRBV28 with TRBJ1-5; no clear D gene. This CDR3 is 14 amino acids long. V was pared by 5 bases and J by 0 bases, with 8 bases between. Germline assignment: CDR1 MDHEN and CDR2 SYDVKM.

The chain is built from TRBV6-1 and TRBJ2-7; D perhaps matches TRBD1 (5 bases). The germline V and J ends were trimmed by 6 bases and 5 bases, with 11 bases remaining between them. Germline V gene data show CDR1 as MNHNS and CDR2 as SASEGT. CDR3 length: 12 amino acids. CDR3 sequence: CASRRQLHEQYF. The CDR3 DNA follows: TGTGCCAGCAGAAGACAGTTACACGAGCAGTACTTC.

The CDR3 loop reads CASSFEAATQYF. The DNA for the CDR3 is TGTGCCAGCAGCTTCGAAGCGGCTACGCAGTATTTT. The chain links TRBV7-9 to TRBJ2-3; tentatively, D is TRBD2 (5 bases). In germline, CDR1 is SEHNR, CDR2 FQNEAQ (reference sequence). V lost 3 bases to trimming and J lost 8 bases, with 9 bases between them. The CDR3 has 12 amino acids.

This chain connects TRBV2 to TRBJ1-5; unclear D gene. V was pared by 4 bases and J by 5 bases, with 15 bases between. CDR3 length: 15 residues. CDR1 and CDR2 (germline): SNHLY, FYNNEI. CDR3 DNA: TGTGCCAGCAGTGGGGCAGGCCAAGTGGATCAGCCCCAGCATTTT. The encoded protein is CASSGAGQVDQPQHF.